This T cell receptor (beta chain) was captured in a study of neurological immune-mediated disorders. The team produced cDNA through 5'RACE using 10-nucleotide random UMIs. From 15-18 subjects, each sequencing run yielded over 160 million TCR-beta sequences. TCRdb processed the 5' RACE reads anew with MiXCR; each CDR3 protein has one entry. This sample yields about 69,000 distinct CDR3 sequences, of which 3.9% are seen a single time; 1% to 1.5% belongs to the top ten. Study-level findings and limits: HTLV-1-associated myelopathy showed the most TCR clonal expansion; multiple sclerosis the least, below healthy controls.

As for this clonotype: Its antigen is not known.

CDR1 is MNHNS and CDR2 is SASEGT in the germline V gene. The CDR3 is 15 amino acids. V was pared by 7 bases and J by 3 bases, with 18 bases between. The receptor was derived from a man aged 25 to 40 with multiple sclerosis. The sequencing input was PBMCs. The V gene is TRBV6-1, the J gene TRBJ1-2, with D possibly TRBD1 on 5 matching bases. The chain's CDR3 is CASTLTEGNDYGYTF. The CDR3 coding sequence is TGTGCCAGCACCTTGACAGAGGGGAACGACTATGGCTACACCTTC.